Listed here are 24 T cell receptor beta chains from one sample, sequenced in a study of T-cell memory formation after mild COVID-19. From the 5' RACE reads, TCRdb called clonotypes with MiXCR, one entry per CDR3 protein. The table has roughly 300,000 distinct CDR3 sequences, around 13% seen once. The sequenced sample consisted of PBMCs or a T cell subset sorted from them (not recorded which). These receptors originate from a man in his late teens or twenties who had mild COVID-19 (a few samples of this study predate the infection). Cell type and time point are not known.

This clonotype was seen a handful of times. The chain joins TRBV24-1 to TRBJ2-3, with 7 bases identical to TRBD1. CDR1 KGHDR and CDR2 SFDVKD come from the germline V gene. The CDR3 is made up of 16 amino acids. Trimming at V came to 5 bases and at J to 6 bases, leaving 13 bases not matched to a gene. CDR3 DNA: TGTGCCACCAGTGTACCCCGGGCAGGGGGTTCTGATACGCAGTATTTT. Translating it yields CATSVPRAGGSDTQYF.

The CDR3 DNA sequence: TGTGCCAGCAGTTACTCGACGGTCAGAGAGACCCAGTACTTC. It encodes CASSYSTVRETQYF. This rearrangement joins TRBV6-2 or TRBV6-3 to TRBJ2-5; D gene unclear. CDR1 and CDR2 (germline): MNHEY, SVGEGT. The CDR3 covers 14 residues. V lost 0 bases to trimming and J lost 4 bases, with 9 bases between them.

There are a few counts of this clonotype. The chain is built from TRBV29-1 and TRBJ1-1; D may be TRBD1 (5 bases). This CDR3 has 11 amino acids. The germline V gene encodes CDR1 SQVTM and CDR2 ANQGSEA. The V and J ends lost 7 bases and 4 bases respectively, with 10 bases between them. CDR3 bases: TGCAGCGCCTGTGGGGGCACTGAAGCTTTCTTT. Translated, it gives CSACGGTEAFF. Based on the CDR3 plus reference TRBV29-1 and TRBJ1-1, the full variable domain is SAVISQKPSRDICQRGTSLTIQCQVDSQVTMMFWYRQQPGQSLTLIATANQGSEATYESGFVIDKFPISRPNLTFSTLTVSNMSPEDSSIYLCSACGGTEAFFGQGTRLTVV.

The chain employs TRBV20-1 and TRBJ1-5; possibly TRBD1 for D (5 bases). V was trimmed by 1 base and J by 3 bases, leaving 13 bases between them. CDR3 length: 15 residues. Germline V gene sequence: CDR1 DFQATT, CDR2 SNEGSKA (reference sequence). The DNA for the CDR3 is TGCAGTGCTAGAGTCAGGGCTCAGCCCAATCAGCCCCAGCATTTT. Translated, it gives CSARVRAQPNQPQHF.

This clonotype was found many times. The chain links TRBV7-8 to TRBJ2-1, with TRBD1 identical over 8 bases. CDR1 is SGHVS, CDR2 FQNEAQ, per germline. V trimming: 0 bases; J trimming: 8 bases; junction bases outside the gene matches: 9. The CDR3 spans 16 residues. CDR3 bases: TGTGCCAGCAGCTTAGCGCCAGGGGGCGGGATCTATGAGCAGTTCTTC. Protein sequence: CASSLAPGGGIYEQFF.

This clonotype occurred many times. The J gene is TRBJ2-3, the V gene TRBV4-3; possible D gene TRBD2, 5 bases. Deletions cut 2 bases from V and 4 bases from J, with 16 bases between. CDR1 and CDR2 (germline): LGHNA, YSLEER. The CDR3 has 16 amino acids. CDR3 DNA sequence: TGCGCCAGCAGCCAACAGCCTAGCCCAGTCCCAGATACGCAGTATTTT. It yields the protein CASSQQPSPVPDTQYF.

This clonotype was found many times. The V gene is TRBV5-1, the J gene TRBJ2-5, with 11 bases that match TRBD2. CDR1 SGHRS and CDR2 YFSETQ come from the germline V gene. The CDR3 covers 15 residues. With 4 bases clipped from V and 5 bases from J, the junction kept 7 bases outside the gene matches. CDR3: CASSERLAGFETQYF. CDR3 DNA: TGCGCCAGCAGCGAAAGACTAGCGGGATTCGAGACCCAGTACTTC.

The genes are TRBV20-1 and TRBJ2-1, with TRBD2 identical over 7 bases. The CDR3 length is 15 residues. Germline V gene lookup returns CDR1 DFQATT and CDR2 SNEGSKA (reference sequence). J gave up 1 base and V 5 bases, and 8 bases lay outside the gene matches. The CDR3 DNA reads TGCAGTGCTGCCCTGATGGGGGGGTCCTACAATGAGCAGTTCTTC. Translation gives CSAALMGGSYNEQFF.

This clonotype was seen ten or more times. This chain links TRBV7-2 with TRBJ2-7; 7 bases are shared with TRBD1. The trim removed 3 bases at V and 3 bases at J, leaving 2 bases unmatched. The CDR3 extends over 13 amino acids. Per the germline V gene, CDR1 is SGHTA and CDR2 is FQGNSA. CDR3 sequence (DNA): TGTGCCAGCAGCTTGGACAGGAACTACGAGCAGTACGTC. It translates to CASSLDRNYEQYV.

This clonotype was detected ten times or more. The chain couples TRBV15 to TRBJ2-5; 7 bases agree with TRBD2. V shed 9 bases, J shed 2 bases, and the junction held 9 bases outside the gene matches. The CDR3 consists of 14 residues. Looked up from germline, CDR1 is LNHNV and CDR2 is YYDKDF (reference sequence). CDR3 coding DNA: TGTGCCACTTCCCCCCGAGCGGGGCAAGAGACCCAGTACTTC. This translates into CATSPRAGQETQYF.

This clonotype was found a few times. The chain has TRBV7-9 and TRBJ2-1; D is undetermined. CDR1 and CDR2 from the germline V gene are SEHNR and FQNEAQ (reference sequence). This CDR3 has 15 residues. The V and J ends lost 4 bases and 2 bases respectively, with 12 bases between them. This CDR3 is CASSYWDRPYNEQFF. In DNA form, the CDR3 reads TGTGCCAGCAGCTACTGGGATCGGCCCTACAATGAGCAGTTCTTC.

In DNA, the CDR3 is TGTGCCAGCAGCTTCGTAGCGGACACAGATACGCAGTATTTT. This gives the protein CASSFVADTDTQYF. This sequence joins TRBV7-2 and TRBJ2-3; a weak D match, TRBD2 (6 bases). Trimming pared 3 bases from V and 2 bases from J, leaving 9 bases between. CDR1 SGHTA and CDR2 FQGNSA come from the germline V gene. There are 14 residues in the CDR3.

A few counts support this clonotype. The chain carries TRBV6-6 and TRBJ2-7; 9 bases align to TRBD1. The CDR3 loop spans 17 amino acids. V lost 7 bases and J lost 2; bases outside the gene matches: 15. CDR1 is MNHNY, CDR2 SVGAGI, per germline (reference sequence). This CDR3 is CASTRSLAGQGPYEQYF. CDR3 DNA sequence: TGTGCCAGCACCCGATCTCTGGCGGGACAGGGACCCTACGAGCAGTACTTC.

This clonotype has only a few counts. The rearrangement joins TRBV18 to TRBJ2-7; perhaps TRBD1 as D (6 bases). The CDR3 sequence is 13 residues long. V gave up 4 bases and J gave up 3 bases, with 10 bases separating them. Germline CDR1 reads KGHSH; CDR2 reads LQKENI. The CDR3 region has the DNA TGTGCCAGCTCACGACAGGACCGCTACGAGCAGTACGTC. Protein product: CASSRQDRYEQYV.

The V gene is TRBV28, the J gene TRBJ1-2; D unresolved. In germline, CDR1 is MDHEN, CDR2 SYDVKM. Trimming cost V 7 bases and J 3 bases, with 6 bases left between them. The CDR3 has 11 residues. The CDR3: CASNTDYGYTF. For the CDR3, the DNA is TGTGCCAGCAATACGGACTATGGCTACACCTTC.

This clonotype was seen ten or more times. The CDR3 DNA is TGTGCCAGCAGTTTGTACAGTTCCTACGAGCAGTACTTC. This translates into CASSLYSSYEQYF. V and J are TRBV12-3 or TRBV12-4 and TRBJ2-7, with D unclear. Trimming stripped 3 bases from V and 1 base from J, with 7 bases between. CDR3 size: 13 residues.

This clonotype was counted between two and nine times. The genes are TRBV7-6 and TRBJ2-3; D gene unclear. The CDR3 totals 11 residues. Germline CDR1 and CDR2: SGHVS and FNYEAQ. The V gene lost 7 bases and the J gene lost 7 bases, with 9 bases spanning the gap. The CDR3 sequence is CASTEGYTQYF. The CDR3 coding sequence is TGTGCCAGCACCGAAGGTTATACGCAGTATTTT.

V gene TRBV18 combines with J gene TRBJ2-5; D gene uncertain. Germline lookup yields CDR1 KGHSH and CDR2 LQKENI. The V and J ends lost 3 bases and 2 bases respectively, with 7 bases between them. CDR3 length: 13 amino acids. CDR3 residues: CASSPNRQETQYF. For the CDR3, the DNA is TGTGCCAGCTCACCCAACCGGCAAGAGACCCAGTACTTC.

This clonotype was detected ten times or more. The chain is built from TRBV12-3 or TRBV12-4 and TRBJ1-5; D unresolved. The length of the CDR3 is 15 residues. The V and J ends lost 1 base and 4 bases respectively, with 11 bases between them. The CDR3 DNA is TGTGCCAGCAGTTTAGACCCCACCGTAAATCAGCCCCAGCATTTT. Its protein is CASSLDPTVNQPQHF.

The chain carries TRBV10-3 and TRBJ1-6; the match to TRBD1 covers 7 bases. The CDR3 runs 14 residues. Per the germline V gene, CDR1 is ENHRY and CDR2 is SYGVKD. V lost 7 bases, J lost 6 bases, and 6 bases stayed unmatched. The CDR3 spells CAITRDSVNSPLHF. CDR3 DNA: TGTGCCATCACCCGGGACAGTGTTAATTCACCCCTCCACTTT.

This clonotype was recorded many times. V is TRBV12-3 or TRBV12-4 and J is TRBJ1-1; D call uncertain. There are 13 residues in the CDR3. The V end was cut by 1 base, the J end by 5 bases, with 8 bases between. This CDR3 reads CASSLGRSTEAFF. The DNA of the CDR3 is TGTGCCAGCAGTTTAGGCAGGAGTACTGAAGCTTTCTTT.

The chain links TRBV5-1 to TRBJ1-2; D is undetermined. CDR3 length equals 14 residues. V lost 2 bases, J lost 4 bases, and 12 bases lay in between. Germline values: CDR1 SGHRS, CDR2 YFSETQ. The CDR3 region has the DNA TGCGCCAGCAGCTTCGGTGGGGATACCTATGGCTACACCTTC. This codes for CASSFGGDTYGYTF.

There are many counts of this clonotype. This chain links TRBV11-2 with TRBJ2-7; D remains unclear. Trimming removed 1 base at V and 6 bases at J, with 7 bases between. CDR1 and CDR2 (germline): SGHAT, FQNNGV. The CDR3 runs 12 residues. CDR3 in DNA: TGTGCCAGCAGCTTAGCGCTTAGCGAGCAGTACTTC. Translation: CASSLALSEQYF.

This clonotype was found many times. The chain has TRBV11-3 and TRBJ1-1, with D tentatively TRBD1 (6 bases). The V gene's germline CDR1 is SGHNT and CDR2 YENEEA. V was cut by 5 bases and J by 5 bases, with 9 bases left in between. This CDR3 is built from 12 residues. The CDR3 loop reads CASSPGATEAFF. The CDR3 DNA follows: TGTGCCAGCAGCCCGGGGGCTACTGAAGCTTTCTTT. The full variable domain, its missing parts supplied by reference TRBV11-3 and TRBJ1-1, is EAGVVQSPRYKIIEKKQPVAFWCNPISGHNTLYWYLQNLGQGPELLIRYENEEAVDDSQLPKDRFSAERLKGVDSTLKIQPAELGDSAVYLCASSPGATEAFFGQGTRLTVV.